Following are 9 T cell receptor beta chains from one sample sequenced in a study of early T cells in non-severe SARS-CoV-2 infection listed by TCRdb under 2021. Libraries came from 5' RACE. Sequencing instrument: NextSeq 500. In TCRdb, the public reads were trimmed at Q25 with fastp and aligned with MiXCR, with productive beta chains retained. Entries are consolidated by CDR3 protein sequence, retaining the most common genes and DNA. The sample includes tens of thousands of distinct CDR3 sequences, with less than 15% observed a single time. The ten top clones hold 4.4% of the sample. Sequencing was performed on whole blood, taken at baseline. Receptor source: an adult who was a healthcare worker with PCR-confirmed SARS-CoV-2 infection or an uninfected control (not recorded which).

This clonotype was seen a handful of times. This chain connects TRBV12-3 or TRBV12-4 to TRBJ2-1, with TRBD2 matching 12 bases. The V and J ends lost 4 bases and 0 bases, in that order; junction bases with no gene match: 4. CDR3 length equals 17 residues. The CDR3 sequence: CASSSTSGGLSYNEQFF. The CDR3 DNA sequence: TGTGCCAGCAGTTCGACTAGCGGGGGCCTCTCCTACAATGAGCAGTTCTTC.

This clonotype was picked up a small number of times. This chain links TRBV18 with TRBJ1-2, with a weak D call TRBD1 (5 bases). Germline loops: CDR1 KGHSH, CDR2 LQKENI. Trimming left V 0 bases short and J 2 bases short, with 10 bases between. This CDR3 region has 15 residues. The CDR3 coding sequence is TGTGCCAGCTCACCACCGATGGGGACGAACTATGGCTACACCTTC. It specifies CASSPPMGTNYGYTF.

The rearrangement links TRBV6-1 to TRBJ1-4; D perhaps matches TRBD1 (6 bases). Germline V gene data show CDR1 as MNHNS and CDR2 as SASEGT. This CDR3 has 15 amino acids. Trimming left V 5 bases short and J 0 bases short, with 10 bases between. The CDR3 nucleotides read TGTGCCAGCAGTAAAAGACAGGCAACTAATGAAAAACTGTTTTTT. This gives the protein CASSKRQATNEKLFF.

Many counts were recorded for this clonotype. V gene TRBV18 combines with J gene TRBJ2-7, with 8 bases fitting TRBD2. The CDR3 is 13 residues long. V lost 3 bases, J lost 3 bases, and 1 base stayed unmatched. Germline lookup yields CDR1 KGHSH and CDR2 LQKENI. The DNA of the CDR3 is TGTGCCAGCTCACCTAGCGGGAACTACGAGCAGTACTTC. It encodes CASSPSGNYEQYF. The whole variable domain, filled in from reference TRBV18 and TRBJ2-7, reads NAGVMQNPRHLVRRRGQEARLRCSPMKGHSHVYWYRQLPEEGLKFMVYLQKENIIDESGMPKERFSAEFPKEGPSILRIQQVVRGDSAAYFCASSPSGNYEQYFGPGTRLTVT.

In this sample, this clonotype turned up many times. The chain is built from TRBV12-3 or TRBV12-4 and TRBJ2-1, with 7 bases lining up with TRBD2. This CDR3 is 17 amino acids long. V lost 2 bases, J lost 1 base, and 8 bases stayed unmatched. CDR3 in DNA: TGTGCCAGCAGTTTACGGCGGGGGACCCTTTCCTACAATGAGCAGTTCTTC. It specifies CASSLRRGTLSYNEQFF.

DNA of the CDR3: TGTGCCAGCAGTTTAGCGGGGCGGCACCAAGAGACCCAGTACTTC. Amino acid sequence: CASSLAGRHQETQYF. This chain joins TRBV12-3 or TRBV12-4 and TRBJ2-5; D might be TRBD1 (5 bases). V was cut by 0 bases and J by 0 bases, with 8 bases left in between. The length of the CDR3 is 15 residues.

This clonotype was recorded many times. The rearrangement uses TRBV5-1 and TRBJ2-7; D gene ambiguous. From germline, CDR1 is SGHRS and CDR2 YFSETQ. V dropped 0 bases and J dropped 2 bases, with 6 bases sitting between them. This CDR3 is built from 13 residues. This CDR3 reads CASSLVGPYEQYF. As DNA, the CDR3 is TGCGCCAGCAGCTTGGTCGGGCCCTACGAGCAGTACTTC.

The V gene is TRBV28, the J gene TRBJ1-6; D remains unclear. V was pared by 6 bases and J by 5 bases, with 14 bases between. CDR1 and CDR2 (germline): MDHEN, SYDVKM. There are 15 residues in the CDR3. For the CDR3, the DNA is TGTGCCAGCAGCCCCCAAGGACCTGATAATTCACCCCTCCACTTT. Protein product: CASSPQGPDNSPLHF.

This chain links TRBV30 with TRBJ1-2; D is possibly TRBD1 (6 bases). V was trimmed by 1 base and J by 3 bases, leaving 15 bases between them. This CDR3 has 15 amino acids. Germline assignment: CDR1 GTSNPN and CDR2 SVGIG (reference sequence). This CDR3 is CAWSAAPRGDYGYTF. The CDR3 DNA sequence: TGTGCCTGGAGTGCCGCCCCGAGGGGGGACTATGGCTACACCTTC. Drawing the rest from reference TRBV30 and TRBJ1-2, the complete variable domain is SQTIHQWPATLVQPVGSPLSLECTVEGTSNPNLYWYRQAAGRGLQLLFYSVGIGQISSEVPQNLSASRPQDRQFILSSKKLLLSDSGFYLCAWSAAPRGDYGYTFGSGTRLTVV.